Sequencing of this T cell receptor (beta chain) was carried out in a study of CD8 T cells in ankylosing spondylitis. A quantitative 5'-RACE method, one with molecular barcodes, was used to make TCR beta libraries. One entry per CDR3 protein results from TCRdb running MiXCR on the 5' RACE reads. Of 130,000 or so distinct CDR3 sequences in the sample, over 10% were seen once. The V and J ends lost 2 bases and 7 bases respectively, with 8 bases between them. Per the germline V gene, CDR1 is ENHRY and CDR2 is SYGVKD. The CDR3 length is 12 residues. Ten or more counts support this clonotype. The source material was blood, either unsorted or a sorted T cell fraction (not recorded which). V gene TRBV10-3 combines with J gene TRBJ1-2; D unresolved. The TCR sequence derives from a female donor with ankylosing spondylitis or in good health (not recorded which). CDR3 bases: TGTGCCATCAGTGAGGAACGAACTGGCTACACCTTC. Amino acid sequence: CAISEERTGYTF.